The entry below describes one T cell receptor beta chain. Antigen unknown. Clones were read by immunoSEQ multiplex PCR, and TCRdb kept only the in-frame ones, dropping some. The data hold 95,000 to 130,000 clones, with 88% observed a single time. The sample originates from a study of T cell responses to AZD1222 COVID-19 vaccine. The germline V and J ends were trimmed by 8 bases and 2 bases, with 13 bases remaining between them. This CDR3 has 13 residues. CDR1 is MNHEY, CDR2 SVGAGI, per germline. Findings and caveats of the study: None of the repertoires were sampled until the peak T cell response had passed.

Sequenced here: peripheral blood, sampled on day 0 of AZD1222 vaccination. This sequence originates from an adult in good health. V and J are TRBV6-5 and TRBJ2-7, with D hard to call. CDR3 coding DNA: TGTGCCAGCGGGGAAAAGGTTCCCTACGAGCAGTACTTC. This gives the protein CASGEKVPYEQYF.